The 3 T cell receptor beta chains reported below all come from one sample, sequenced in a study of control samples from healthy donors and cancer patients. Repertoires were generated with immunoSEQ multiplex PCR, while TCRdb's copy carries only in-frame clones and drops some. There are some 150,000 clones in the sample; 90% to 95% occur only once, and around 12% lies in the top ten. Sequencing input: blood. The receptors shown here come from a man in his forties in good health.

V gene TRBV6-2 or TRBV6-3 combines with J gene TRBJ2-7, with 10 bases that match TRBD2. The CDR3 is made up of 17 amino acids. Per germline, CDR1 MNHEY and CDR2 SVGEGT. With 0 bases clipped from V and 5 bases from J, the junction kept 10 bases outside the gene matches. CDR3: CASSYSRTSGHWDEQYF. The CDR3, as DNA: TGTGCCAGCAGTTACTCGAGGACTAGCGGTCACTGGGACGAGCAGTACTTC.

A few counts support this clone. The rearrangement links TRBV11-1 to TRBJ2-1; D unclear. The V end was cut by 5 bases, the J end by 3 bases, with 14 bases between. CDR1 and CDR2 from the germline V gene are SGHAT and FQDESV (reference sequence). The CDR3 totals 15 residues. CDR3 coding DNA: TGTGCCAGCAGCAAGATCGACACAAGCTACAATGAGCAGTTCTTC. It encodes CASSKIDTSYNEQFF.

V is TRBV5-6 and J is TRBJ2-7; 9 bases align to TRBD1. Germline lookup yields CDR1 SGHDT and CDR2 YYEEEE. The CDR3 is 15 amino acids. V lost 5 bases, J lost 5 bases, and 11 bases stayed unmatched. In DNA form, the CDR3 reads TGTGCCAGCAGAGGGCCGGGACAGGGAGAGGACGAGCAGTACTTC. Translated: CASRGPGQGEDEQYF.